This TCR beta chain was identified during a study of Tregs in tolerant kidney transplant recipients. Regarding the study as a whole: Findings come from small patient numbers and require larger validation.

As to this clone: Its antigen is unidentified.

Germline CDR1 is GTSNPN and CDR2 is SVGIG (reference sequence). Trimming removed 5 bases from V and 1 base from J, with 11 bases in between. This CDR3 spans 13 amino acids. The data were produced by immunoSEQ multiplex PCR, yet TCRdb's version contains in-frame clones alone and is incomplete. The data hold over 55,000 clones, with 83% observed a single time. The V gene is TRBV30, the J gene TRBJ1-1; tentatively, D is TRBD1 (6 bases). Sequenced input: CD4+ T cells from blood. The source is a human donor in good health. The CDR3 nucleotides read TGTGCCTGGCTCCGGACAGCGAACACTGAAGCTTTCTTT. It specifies CAWLRTANTEAFF.